The T cell receptor beta chain under discussion was sequenced for a study of T-cell reconstitution after alpha-beta-depleted transplantation in children. Findings and limits, study-wide: T cells produced anew were the main source of T-cell counts and diversity one year after transplant. Elevated TCRbeta diversity at day 60 was traced, in some patients, to surviving recipient T cells and thymic progenitors. Reportedly, roughly two months post-transplant, alpha-beta T cells arose from several hundred expanded graft clones.

About this clonotype itself: Antigen: not known.

The CDR3 runs 15 residues. CDR1 is DFQATT, CDR2 SNEGSKA, per germline (reference sequence). The ends lost 6 bases at V and 7 bases at J; junction bases unmatched: 15. Preparation of the TCRbeta library used unique molecular identifiers. One entry per CDR3 protein, called by TCRdb with MiXCR from the PCR reads. The table has 500,000 to 650,000 distinct CDR3 sequences, over 10% seen once. The source was PBMCs, mostly from graft donor cells, collected 360 days after TCRalphabeta/CD19-depleted stem cell transplant. The receptor's source is a male patient between 10 and 17 years old who had a stem cell transplant for acute myeloid leukemia, so the T cells may come from the graft donor. The rearrangement joins TRBV20-1 to TRBJ2-7, with 10 bases lining up with TRBD1. As DNA, the CDR3 is TGCAGTGCCCTCAGACAGGGGGCCCCGGTAGAGGAGCAGTACTTC. It yields the protein CSALRQGAPVEEQYF.